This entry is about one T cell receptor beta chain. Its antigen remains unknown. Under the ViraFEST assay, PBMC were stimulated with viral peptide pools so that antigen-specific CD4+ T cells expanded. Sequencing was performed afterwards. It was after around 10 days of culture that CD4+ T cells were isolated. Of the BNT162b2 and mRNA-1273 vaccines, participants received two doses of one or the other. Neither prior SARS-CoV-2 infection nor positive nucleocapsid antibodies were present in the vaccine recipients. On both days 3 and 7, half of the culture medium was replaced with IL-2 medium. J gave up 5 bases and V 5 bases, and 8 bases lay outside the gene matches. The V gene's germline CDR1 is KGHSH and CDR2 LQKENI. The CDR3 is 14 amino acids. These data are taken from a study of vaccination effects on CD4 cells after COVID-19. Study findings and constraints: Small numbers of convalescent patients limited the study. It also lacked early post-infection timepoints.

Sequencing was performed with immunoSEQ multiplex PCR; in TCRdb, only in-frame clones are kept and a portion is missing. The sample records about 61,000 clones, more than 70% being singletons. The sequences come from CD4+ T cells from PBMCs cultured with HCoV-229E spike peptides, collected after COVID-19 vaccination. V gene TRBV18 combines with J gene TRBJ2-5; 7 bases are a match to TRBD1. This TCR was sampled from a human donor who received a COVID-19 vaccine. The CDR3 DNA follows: TGTGCCAGCTCATCCGACAGGGTTCGCGAGACCCAGTACTTC. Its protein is CASSSDRVRETQYF.